The clone carrying this TCR beta chain was counted only a few times. The V gene lost 4 bases and the J gene lost 4 bases, with 14 bases spanning the gap. Looked up from germline, CDR1 is SQVTM and CDR2 is ANQGSEA. The CDR3 sequence is 15 residues long. This entry belongs to a study of shared clonotypes between healthy human individuals. All donors were Caucasian adults living in Nashville, Tennessee. The test was conducted at deep level. Here immunoSEQ multiplex PCR was the method, and the copy in TCRdb shows in-frame clones only, minus some. The table shows some 240,000 clones, with approximately 65% occurring only once.

The sample taken for sequencing was memory CD4+ T cells sorted from blood. The subset here: CD45RA-negative fraction. This clonotype was sampled from a man in his thirties or forties in good health. V and J are TRBV29-1 and TRBJ2-6; D is unresolved. The CDR3 protein is CSVALSIAGANVLTF. CDR3 nucleotides: TGCAGCGTTGCTTTGTCCATAGCCGGGGCCAACGTCCTGACTTTC.